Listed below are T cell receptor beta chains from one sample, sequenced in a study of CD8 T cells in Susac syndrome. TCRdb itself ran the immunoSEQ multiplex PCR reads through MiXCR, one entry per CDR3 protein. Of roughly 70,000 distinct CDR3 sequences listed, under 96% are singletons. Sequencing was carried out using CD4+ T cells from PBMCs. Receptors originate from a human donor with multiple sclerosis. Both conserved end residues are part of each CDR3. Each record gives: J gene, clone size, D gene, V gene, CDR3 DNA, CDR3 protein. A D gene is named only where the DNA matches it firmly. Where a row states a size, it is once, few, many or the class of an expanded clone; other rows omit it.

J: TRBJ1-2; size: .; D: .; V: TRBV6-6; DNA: TGTGCCAGCAGTTTAGGCCCCACGAGGGGCTACACCTTC; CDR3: CASSLGPTRGYTF
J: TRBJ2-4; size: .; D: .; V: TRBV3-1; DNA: TGTGCCAGCAGCCAAGCTGCCCGGGGGTTGGCCAAAAACATTCAGTACTTC; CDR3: CASSQAARGLAKNIQYF
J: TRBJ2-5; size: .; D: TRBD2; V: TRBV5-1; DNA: TGCGCCAGCACCAAACTAGCGGGGGGGAGCGAGACCCAGTACTTC; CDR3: CASTKLAGGSETQYF
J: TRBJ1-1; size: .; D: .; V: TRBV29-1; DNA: TGCAGCGTTGAAGACTGGCGACACTTAGGCAACACTGAAGCTTTCTTT; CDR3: CSVEDWRHLGNTEAFF
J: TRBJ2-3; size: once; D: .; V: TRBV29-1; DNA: TGCAGCGTTGACCAGGGCCCAGATACGCAGTATTTT; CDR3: CSVDQGPDTQYF
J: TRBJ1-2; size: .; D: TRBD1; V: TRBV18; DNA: TGTGCCAGCTCACCAACCGACAGGGCGCATGGCTACACCTTC; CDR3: CASSPTDRAHGYTF
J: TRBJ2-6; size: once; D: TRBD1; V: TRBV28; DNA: TGTGCCAGCAGCCCACCCCAGGGGGCATCTGGGGCCAACGTCCTGACTTTC; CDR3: CASSPPQGASGANVLTF
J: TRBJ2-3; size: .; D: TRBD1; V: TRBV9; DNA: TGTGCCAGCAGCACCCGGACAGGGGGAGTGGATACGCAGTATTTT; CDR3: CASSTRTGGVDTQYF
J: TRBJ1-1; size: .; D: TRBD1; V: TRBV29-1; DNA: TGCAGCGCACGGGACAGGGAAAACACTGAAGCTTTCTTT; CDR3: CSARDRENTEAFF
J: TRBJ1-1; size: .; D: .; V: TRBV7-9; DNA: TGTGCCAGCAGCTTAGATGGGGGCACGAACACTGAAGCTTTCTTT; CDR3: CASSLDGGTNTEAFF
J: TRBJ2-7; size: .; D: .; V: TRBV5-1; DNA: TGCGCCAGCAGCCCGGCGGGGACGGGGGCCTACGAGCAGTACTTC; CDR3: CASSPAGTGAYEQYF
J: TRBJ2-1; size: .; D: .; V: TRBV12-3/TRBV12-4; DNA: TGTGCCAGCAGTTTCTCATCAGGGAGGCCCTTCGAGCAGTTCTTC; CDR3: CASSFSSGRPFEQFF
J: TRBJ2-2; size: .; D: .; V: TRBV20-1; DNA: TGCAGTGCTCAGCAAGGGGACACCGGGGAGCTGTTTTTT; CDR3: CSAQQGDTGELFF
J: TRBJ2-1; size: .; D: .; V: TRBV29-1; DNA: TGCAGCGTTGAAGCCGGGGCGGATTCGAGCTCCTACAATGAGCAGTTCTTC; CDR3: CSVEAGADSSSYNEQFF
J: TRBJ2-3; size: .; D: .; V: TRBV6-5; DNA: TGTGCCAGCAGTTACACTTGGGGCAGGCTCACAGATACGCAGTATTTT; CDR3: CASSYTWGRLTDTQYF